A single sample is the source of the 21 T cell receptor beta chains below, sequenced in a study of blood T cell repertoires in COVID-19. Measured with immunoSEQ multiplex PCR; TCRdb has only the in-frame clones, and not every one. The table shows roughly 190,000 clones, with approximately 89% occurring only once. The sequencing input was PBMCs or T cells enriched from blood (not recorded which). The source of these receptors is a woman under 30 who had recovered from COVID-19.

This chain links TRBV9 with TRBJ2-3; 8 bases line up with TRBD2. V lost 0 bases to trimming and J lost 4 bases; unmatched junction nucleotides: 13. Germline V gene data show CDR1 as SGDLS and CDR2 as YYNGEE. The CDR3 has 18 residues. CDR3 DNA sequence: TGTGCCAGCAGCGTAGGCGGTCGAGCGGGAGTCGGGGCAGATACGCAGTATTTT. Encoded protein: CASSVGGRAGVGADTQYF.

This clone occurred once. V gene TRBV10-3 combines with J gene TRBJ1-4; TRBD1 agrees at 7 bases. The CDR3 consists of 13 residues. Per the germline V gene, CDR1 is ENHRY and CDR2 is SYGVKD. Trimming cost V 9 bases and J 5 bases; bases outside gene matches: 6. The CDR3 spells CAIRGQKNEKLFF. The CDR3 nucleotides read TGTGCCATTAGGGGACAGAAAAATGAAAAACTGTTTTTT.

This clone appeared once. At one boundary the junction diverges from the germline segment, which might be a read error. J is TRBJ2-7 and V is TRBV3-1 (or the pseudogene TRBV3-2), with D possibly matching TRBD2 (7 bases). Germline assignment: CDR1 LGHDT and CDR2 YNNKEL (reference sequence). CDR3 size: 15 residues. The CDR3 sequence is CARSRRGAGGLEQYF. The DNA for the CDR3 is TGTGCCCGCAGCCGTCGGGGGGCGGGCGGGCTCGAGCAGTACTTC.

J is TRBJ2-3 and V is TRBV4-3; 8 nucleotides align to TRBD2. The CDR3 runs 16 residues. V gave up 0 bases and J gave up 2 bases; unmatched junction bases: 4. Germline V gene lookup returns CDR1 LGHNA and CDR2 YSLEER. CDR3 bases: TGCGCCAGCAGCCAAGATACTAGCGGCTACACAGATACGCAGTATTTT. It codes for CASSQDTSGYTDTQYF.

V usage is TRBV10-3 and J usage is TRBJ2-7, with 7 bases lining up with TRBD1. V lost 7 bases to trimming and J lost 5 bases; unmatched junction nucleotides: 8. Per germline, CDR1 ENHRY and CDR2 SYGVKD. The CDR3 extends over 13 amino acids. The CDR3 nucleotides are TGTGCCATCATCCGACAGGGTCGCCACGAGCAGTACTTC. Residues: CAIIRQGRHEQYF.

V usage is TRBV25-1 and J usage is TRBJ2-2; 10 positions agree with TRBD1. Germline-derived CDR1 and CDR2 are MGHDK and SYGVNS. V gave up 7 bases and J gave up 7 bases; unmatched junction bases: 6. This CDR3 is built from 14 residues. CDR3: CASIGQGGNGELFF. CDR3 bases: TGTGCCAGCATTGGACAGGGGGGAAACGGGGAGCTGTTTTTT.

The chain combines TRBV28 with TRBJ2-7, with D possibly being TRBD1 (5 bases). CDR1 is MDHEN, CDR2 SYDVKM, per germline. Trimming took off 8 bases at V and 0 bases at J, with 17 bases between the two ends. The CDR3 has 15 amino acids. The CDR3 DNA sequence: TGTGCCAGCTCCGGACAAGGTAAAGCCTCCTACGAGCAGTACTTC. It is translated as CASSGQGKASYEQYF.

This CDR3 is CASSLAVPRGGDQYF. The DNA for the CDR3 is TGTGCCAGCAGCTTGGCTGTGCCTAGGGGGGGGGACCAGTACTTC. V gene TRBV5-5 combines with J gene TRBJ2-5, with TRBD2 as a possible D gene (7 bases). This CDR3 is 15 amino acids long. Per germline, CDR1 SGHKS and CDR2 YYEKEE (reference sequence). Trimming removed 0 bases at V and 10 bases at J, with 19 bases between.

Concerning this clone: Its ends do not fully match the called genes, so a read error is possible. V usage is TRBV28 and J usage is TRBJ2-5; the match to TRBD1 covers 7 bases. Germline CDR1 MDHEN, CDR2 SYDVKM. The CDR3 length is 19 residues. DNA of the CDR3: TGTGCCAGCAGTTCCCCTTATGTCGGGGACAGCCCCGTCCAAGAGAACCAGTACTTC. Translated: CASSSPYVGDSPVQENQYF. The complete variable domain, with remaining parts taken from reference TRBV28 and TRBJ2-5, reads DVKVTQSSRYLVKRTGEKVFLECVQDMDHENMFWYRQDPGLGLRLIYFSYDVKMKEKGDIPEGYSVSREKKERFSLILESASTNQTSMYLCASSSPYVGDSPVQENQYFGPGTRLLVL.

The genes are TRBV7-2 and TRBJ1-5; D ambiguous. The CDR3 totals 14 residues. Trimming pared 5 bases from V and 3 bases from J, leaving 11 bases between. The germline V gene has CDR1 SGHTA and CDR2 FQGNSA. In DNA, the CDR3 is TGTGCCAGCAGCGCCCGGTCCTTCAATCAGCCCCAGCATTTT. Amino acid sequence: CASSARSFNQPQHF.

The V call is TRBV2, the J call TRBJ2-1; 7 bases align to TRBD2. The germline CDR1 and CDR2 sequences are SNHLY and FYNNEI. The CDR3 runs 16 residues. J was trimmed by 0 bases and V by 6 bases; bases with no gene match: 8. The CDR3 spells CASRRRAGNSYNEQFF. The DNA of the CDR3 is TGTGCCAGCAGAAGGAGAGCGGGAAACTCCTACAATGAGCAGTTCTTC. Full variable domain (outside the CDR3, taken from reference TRBV2 and TRBJ2-1): EPEVTQTPSHQVTQMGQEVILRCVPISNHLYFYWYRQILGQKVEFLVSFYNNEISEKSEIFDDQFSVERPDGSNFTLKIRSTKLEDSAMYFCASRRRAGNSYNEQFFGPGTRLTVL.

The rearrangement links TRBV27 to TRBJ2-1; the match to TRBD1 covers 8 bases. Losses at the gene ends were 6 bases for V and 1 base for J; bases not matched to a gene: 8. The CDR3 loop spans 16 amino acids. Germline CDR1 and CDR2: MNHEY and SMNVEV (reference sequence). Here the CDR3 DNA reads TGTGCCAGCAGACTAGGAAACAGGGGGTCCTACAATGAGCAGTTCTTC. It translates to CASRLGNRGSYNEQFF.

The V and J genes are TRBV7-9 and TRBJ2-7; the D gene is possibly TRBD2 (6 bases). CDR1 is SEHNR, CDR2 FQNEAQ, per germline (reference sequence). The V end was cut by 3 bases, the J end by 3 bases, with 15 bases between. The CDR3 length is 15 residues. The CDR3 bases are TGTGCCAGCAGCTTTGATCGGGGGAGGATCTACGAGCAGTACTTC. Translated: CASSFDRGRIYEQYF. The whole variable domain, filled in from reference TRBV7-9 and TRBJ2-7, reads DTGVSQNPRHKITKRGQNVTFRCDPISEHNRLYWYRQTLGQGPEFLTYFQNEAQLEKSRLLSDRFSAERPKGSFSTLEIQRTEQGDSAMYLCASSFDRGRIYEQYFGPGTRLTVT.

The chain carries TRBV5-1 and TRBJ2-6; D possibly corresponds to TRBD1 (6 bases). The germline V gene encodes CDR1 SGHRS and CDR2 YFSETQ. CDR3 length: 18 amino acids. Trimming stripped 1 base from V and 0 bases from J, with 14 bases between. The CDR3 DNA is TGCGCCAGCAGCTTGACAGGGAAGATTCGCTCTGGGGCCAACGTCCTGACTTTC. It codes for CASSLTGKIRSGANVLTF.

The chain couples TRBV4-1 to TRBJ2-1, with D perhaps TRBD1 (6 bases). V lost 1 base and J 4 bases, leaving 11 bases between the germline ends. CDR3 length: 15 amino acids. CDR1 is MGHRA, CDR2 YSYEKL, per germline. This CDR3 is CASSQVTGIYNEQFF. In nucleotides, the CDR3 is TGCGCCAGCAGCCAAGTAACAGGGATATACAATGAGCAGTTCTTC.

This chain connects TRBV28 to TRBJ1-4; unclear D gene. This CDR3 comprises 16 residues. Trimming took off 2 bases at V and 8 bases at J, with 18 bases between the two ends. In germline, CDR1 is MDHEN, CDR2 SYDVKM. The CDR3 DNA reads TGTGCCAGCAGTTTACCCCTCGGGCGGGGTGGGGAAAAACTGTTTTTT. It is translated as CASSLPLGRGGEKLFF.

The V call is TRBV20-1, the J call TRBJ1-1, with 8 bases lining up with TRBD1. Germline CDR1 is DFQATT and CDR2 is SNEGSKA (reference sequence). The CDR3 sequence is 12 residues long. The J segment lost 10 bases and the V segment lost 3 bases, leaving 7 bases of the junction unmatched. The CDR3 DNA reads as TGCAGTGCTAGTACCACAGGGGGATTAGCTTTCTTT. Encoded protein: CSASTTGGLAFF.

The chain recombines TRBV28 with TRBJ2-5, with D perhaps TRBD1 (5 bases). The V gene's germline CDR1 is MDHEN and CDR2 SYDVKM. This CDR3 is built from 17 residues. The ends were cut back, 2 bases at V and 4 bases at J, with 20 bases in the middle. Written as DNA, the CDR3 is TGTGCCAGCAGTTTAATATCGGTACAGGTAGTTGGAGAGACCCAGTACTTC. Translated, it gives CASSLISVQVVGETQYF.

This clone was seen only a few times. V and J are TRBV7-9 and TRBJ2-5; possible D gene TRBD2, 5 bases. Germline V lookup: CDR1 SEHNR, CDR2 FQNEAQ (reference sequence). The germline V and J ends were trimmed by 3 bases and 2 bases, with 7 bases remaining between them. There are 13 residues in the CDR3. The CDR3 DNA sequence: TGTGCCAGCAGCTTTCGCGGGCAAGAGACCCAGTACTTC. Its translation: CASSFRGQETQYF.

The chain carries TRBV7-9 and TRBJ2-7; 11 nucleotides match TRBD1. The J segment lost 9 bases and the V segment lost 10 bases, leaving 14 bases of the junction unmatched. The CDR3 is 14 residues long. Germline V gene data show CDR1 as SEHNR and CDR2 as FQNEAQ (reference sequence). CDR3 amino acids: CATQPGQGGFLQYF. As DNA, the CDR3 is TGTGCCACCCAACCGGGACAGGGGGGGTTCTTGCAGTACTTC. The whole variable domain, filled in from reference TRBV7-9 and TRBJ2-7, reads DTGVSQNPRHKITKRGQNVTFRCDPISEHNRLYWYRQTLGQGPEFLTYFQNEAQLEKSRLLSDRFSAERPKGSFSTLEIQRTEQGDSAMYLCATQPGQGGFLQYFGPGTRLTVT.

V gene TRBV2 combines with J gene TRBJ2-7, with D unresolved. The CDR3 runs 16 residues. Trimming stripped 0 bases from V and 4 bases from J, with 16 bases between. Germline V CDR1 and CDR2: SNHLY, FYNNEI. CDR3 sequence reads: CASSEALTAVRYEQYF. DNA for the CDR3: TGTGCCAGCAGTGAAGCGCTGACCGCCGTCAGGTACGAGCAGTACTTC.